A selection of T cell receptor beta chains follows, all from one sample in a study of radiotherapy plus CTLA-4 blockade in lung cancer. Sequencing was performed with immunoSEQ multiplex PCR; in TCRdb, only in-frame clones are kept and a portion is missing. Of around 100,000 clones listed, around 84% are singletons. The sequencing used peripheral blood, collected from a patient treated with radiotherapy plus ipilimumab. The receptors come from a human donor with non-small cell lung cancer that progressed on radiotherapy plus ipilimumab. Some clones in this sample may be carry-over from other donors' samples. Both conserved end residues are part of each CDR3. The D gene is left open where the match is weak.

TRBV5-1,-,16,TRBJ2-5,CASSLGEVGVGETQYF
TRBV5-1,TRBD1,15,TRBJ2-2,CASSFGQGDTGELFF
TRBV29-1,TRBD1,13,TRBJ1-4,CSAQGATNEKLFF
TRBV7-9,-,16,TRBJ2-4,CASSSGGVVAKNIQYF
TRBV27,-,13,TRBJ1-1,CASSFWPNTEAFF
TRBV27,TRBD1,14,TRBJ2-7,CASSPFGQGYEQYF
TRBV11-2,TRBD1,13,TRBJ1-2,CASSLTGGNGYTF
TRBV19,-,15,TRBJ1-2,CASSIGESSPAGYTF
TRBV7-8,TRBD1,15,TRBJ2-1,CASSPRDSSYNEQFF
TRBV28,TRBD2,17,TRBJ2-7,CASSSTMGRGTPYEQYF
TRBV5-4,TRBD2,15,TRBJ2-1,CASSLETSGGLEQFF
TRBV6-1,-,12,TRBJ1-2,CATTNPLYGYTF
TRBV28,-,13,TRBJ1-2,CASSSGTDSSYTF
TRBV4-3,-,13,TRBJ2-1,CASSHPDTGPRFF
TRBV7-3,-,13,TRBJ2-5,CASSRTHQETQYF
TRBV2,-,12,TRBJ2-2,CASRAEAGELFF
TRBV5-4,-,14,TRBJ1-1,CASSLVGGDTEAFF
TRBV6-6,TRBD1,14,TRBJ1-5,CASSNRGGNQPQHF
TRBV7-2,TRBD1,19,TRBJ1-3,CASSLGLGQGNLRGNTIYF
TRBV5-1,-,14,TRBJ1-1,CASSLAGSWTEAFF
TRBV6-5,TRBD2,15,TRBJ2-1,CASSYSASGGNEQFF
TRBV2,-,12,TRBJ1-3,CASSERENTIYF
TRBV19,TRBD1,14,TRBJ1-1,CATQWRRGSTEAFF
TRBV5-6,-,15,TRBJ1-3,CASSFVGGSGNTIYF
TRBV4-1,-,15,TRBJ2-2,CASSQGWRDTGELFF
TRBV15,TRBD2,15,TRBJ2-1,CATSSGTSGVFEQFF
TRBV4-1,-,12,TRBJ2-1,CASSQDTNEQFF
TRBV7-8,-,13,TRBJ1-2,CASSLERASGYTF
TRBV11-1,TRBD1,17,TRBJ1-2,CASSFSPTGGADYGYTF
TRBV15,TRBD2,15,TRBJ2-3,CATSRIGRETDTQYF
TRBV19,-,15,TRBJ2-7,CASSRMITTSYEQYF
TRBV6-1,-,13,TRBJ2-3,CASSDRSTDTQYF
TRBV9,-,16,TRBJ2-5,CASSVAATGSQETQYF
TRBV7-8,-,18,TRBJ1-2,CASRLGRVVERANYGYTF
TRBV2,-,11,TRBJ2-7,CAGQYRTEQYF
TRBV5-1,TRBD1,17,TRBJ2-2,CASSLNLGQGNTGELFF
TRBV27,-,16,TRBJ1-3,CASVAGSLSSGNTIYF
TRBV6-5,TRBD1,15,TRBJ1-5,CASSPQGAPRQPQHF
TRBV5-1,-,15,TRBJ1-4,CASSLARVINEKLFF
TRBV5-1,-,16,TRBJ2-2,CASSLAVFGNTGELFF
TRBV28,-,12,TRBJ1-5,CASSSHNQPQHF
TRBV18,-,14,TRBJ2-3,CASSPQWSRDTQYF
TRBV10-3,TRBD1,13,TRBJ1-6,CATGGQNNSPLHF